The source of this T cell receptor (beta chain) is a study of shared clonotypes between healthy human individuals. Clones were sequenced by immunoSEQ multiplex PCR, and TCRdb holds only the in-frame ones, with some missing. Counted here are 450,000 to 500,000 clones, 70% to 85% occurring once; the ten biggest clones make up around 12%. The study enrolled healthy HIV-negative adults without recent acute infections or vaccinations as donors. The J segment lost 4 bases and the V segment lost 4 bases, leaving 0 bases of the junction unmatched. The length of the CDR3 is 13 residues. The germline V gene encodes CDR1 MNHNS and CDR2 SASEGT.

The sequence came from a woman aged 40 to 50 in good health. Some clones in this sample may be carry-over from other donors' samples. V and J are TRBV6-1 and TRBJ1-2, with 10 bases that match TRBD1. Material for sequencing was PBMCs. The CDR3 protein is CASSGTGGYGYTF. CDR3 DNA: TGTGCCAGCAGTGGGACAGGGGGCTATGGCTACACCTTC.